This is a list of T cell receptor beta chains from one sample in a study of sequential checkpoint blockade in melanoma. Data came from immunoSEQ multiplex PCR; TCRdb stores just in-frame clones and leaves some out. Counted here are under 14,000 clones, 45% to 60% occurring once; the ten biggest clones make up approximately 15%. The sample here was CD8+ T cells sorted from blood (inferred from file names), taken from a patient given nivolumab and ipilimumab in sequence. The receptor set was obtained from a human donor with melanoma. Both conserved end residues are part of each CDR3. Fields, in order: J gene, V gene, D gene, clone size, CDR3 DNA, CDR3 protein. D genes are given only for firm matches. Clone size is stated in some rows and not others, as once, few, many or a class when expanded.

>TRBJ2-2|TRBV7-3|NA|NA
TGTGCCAGCGGCTTACCTTCCACCGGGGAGCTGTTTTTT
CASGLPSTGELFF
>TRBJ2-1|TRBV4-1|TRBD2|NA
TGCGCCAGCAGCCAGGAGACTAGCGGGAGGGTGGGTGAGCAGTTCTTC
CASSQETSGRVGEQFF
>TRBJ2-1|TRBV6-5|TRBD1|NA
TGTGCCAGCAGTCGGCTCCCGGGACAGCTAAATGAGCAGTTCTTC
CASSRLPGQLNEQFF
>TRBJ2-2|TRBV25-1|NA|NA
TGTGCCAGCTCGGGGGATACCTGGGGGGAGCTGTTTTTT
CASSGDTWGELFF
>TRBJ2-2|TRBV9|TRBD2|NA
TGTGCCAGCAGCGTCGGGATAGCGGGAGCTCAGACCGGGGAGCTGTTTTTT
CASSVGIAGAQTGELFF
>TRBJ2-1|TRBV5-1|TRBD2|once
TGCGCCAGCAGCTGGACTAGCGGTTTATACAATGAGCAGTTCTTC
CASSWTSGLYNEQFF
>TRBJ2-7|TRBV11-1|NA|few
TGTGCCAGCAGCTCGAAGGACAGCTACGAGCAGTACTTC
CASSSKDSYEQYF
>TRBJ2-4|TRBV7-9|NA|NA
TGTGCCAGCAGCTTAGGCGGAAACATTCAGTACTTC
CASSLGGNIQYF
>TRBJ1-4|TRBV4-3|TRBD1|NA
TGCGCCAGCAGCCAAGATGGCAGGGGGCGAAATGAAAAACTGTTTTTT
CASSQDGRGRNEKLFF
>TRBJ1-2|TRBV4-1|TRBD1|few
TGCGCCAGCAGCCCGGGGACAGCATACTATGGCTACACCTTC
CASSPGTAYYGYTF
>TRBJ1-1|TRBV29-1|NA|NA
TGCAGCGTTGAAAGGGGAGGGGGGACTGAAGCTTTCTTT
CSVERGGGTEAFF
>TRBJ2-7|TRBV5-6|TRBD1|NA
TGTGCCAGCAGCTTGCGTTGGACAGGTACTACCTCCTACGAGCAGTACTTC
CASSLRWTGTTSYEQYF
>TRBJ1-2|TRBV7-2|NA|NA
TGTGCCAGCAGCGATACGGGTCACTACTATGGCTACACCTTC
CASSDTGHYYGYTF
>TRBJ2-5|TRBV30|NA|NA
TGTGCCTGGAGTTTGGGCAGCCAAGAGACCCAGTACTTC
CAWSLGSQETQYF
>TRBJ1-1|TRBV7-2|NA|few
TGTGCCAGCAGCTTAAGTGGACACGAAGCTTTCTTT
CASSLSGHEAFF
>TRBJ2-2|TRBV7-3|TRBD1|few
TGTGCCAGCAGCCTCCTAGACAGGGCCGGGGAGCTGTTTTTT
CASSLLDRAGELFF
>TRBJ1-3|TRBV30|NA|NA
TGTGCCTGGAGGGAGGGTGGTGGAAACACCATATATTTT
CAWREGGGNTIYF
>TRBJ2-7|TRBV7-9|NA|NA
TGTGCCAGCAGCCTCAGGGGATCCTACGAGCAGTACTTC
CASSLRGSYEQYF
>TRBJ2-1|TRBV4-3|NA|once
TGCGCCAGCAGCCAAGATATAGCTGTTAGATACAATGAGCAGTTCTTC
CASSQDIAVRYNEQFF
>TRBJ2-2|TRBV7-7|NA|NA
TGTGCTAGCAGCTTAGGGGCCGAAGGGGTGATGGGCCCCGGGGAGCTGTTTTTT
CASSLGAEGVMGPGELFF
>TRBJ2-7|TRBV18|NA|NA
TGTGCCAGCTCACCACCGGCCAGCTACGAGCAGTACTTC
CASSPPASYEQYF
>TRBJ2-1|TRBV6-1|TRBD2|few
TGTGCCAGCAGGATACGGGGACTAGCGTACAATGAGCAGTTCTTC
CASRIRGLAYNEQFF
>TRBJ1-1|TRBV19|NA|few
TGTGCCAGTAGTATAGGAGGGTTGACTGAAGCTTTCTTT
CASSIGGLTEAFF
>TRBJ1-3|TRBV10-3|NA|few
TGTGCCATCAGTGAGTCGACGGGGGTTGGGGGAAACACCATATATTTT
CAISESTGVGGNTIYF
>TRBJ2-1|TRBV7-9|NA|NA
TGTGCCAGCAGCTTACAGGGGGGAGGGCAGTTCTTC
CASSLQGGGQFF
>TRBJ1-5|TRBV7-6|NA|NA
TGTGCCAGCAGCTCCGGGACACCTGGGCCCCAGCATTTT
CASSSGTPGPQHF
>TRBJ2-7|TRBV5-8|NA|NA
TGTGCCAGCAGCTTCGGCTACGAGCAGTACTTC
CASSFGYEQYF
>TRBJ1-2|TRBV6-5|TRBD1|few
TGTGCCAGCACTCCGACAGGGGCCGGTAGCTATGGCTACACCTTC
CASTPTGAGSYGYTF
>TRBJ2-7|TRBV5-8|NA|few
TGTGCCAGCAGCCCCTCAGGGGACCCCTTCTACGAGCAGTACTTC
CASSPSGDPFYEQYF
>TRBJ2-2|TRBV7-6|TRBD1|few
TGTGCCAGCAGCTTACCACTGGCGACAGGGGTGAACACCGGGGAGCTGTTTTTT
CASSLPLATGVNTGELFF
>TRBJ2-5|TRBV28|TRBD1|NA
TGTGCCAGCAATATAGACAGGGACAGTCCAGAGACCCAGTACTTC
CASNIDRDSPETQYF
>TRBJ2-5|TRBV14|NA|few
TGTGCCAGCAGCCAAGGAACAGGGTACCAAGAGACCCAGTACTTC
CASSQGTGYQETQYF
>TRBJ1-2|TRBV6-4|NA|NA
TGTGCCAGCAGTGACTTCGGTCGTTCGACAGGCGGTTATGGCTACACCTTC
CASSDFGRSTGGYGYTF
>TRBJ2-7|TRBV9|TRBD1|NA
TGTGCCAGCAGCGTAGAGTCAGGGGGACGCGAGCAGTACTTC
CASSVESGGREQYF
>TRBJ2-1|TRBV7-9|NA|few
TGTGCCAGCAGCTTAGCGGGTTGGGGGCCTTACAATGAGCAGTTCTTC
CASSLAGWGPYNEQFF
>TRBJ2-7|TRBV27|NA|NA
TGTGCCAGCAGTGCAGGCTACGAGCAGTACTTC
CASSAGYEQYF
>TRBJ1-1|TRBV27|TRBD1|once
TGTGCCAGCAGTATCGACAGGGGGGGGAACACTGAAGCTTTCTTT
CASSIDRGGNTEAFF
>TRBJ2-2|TRBV2|NA|NA
TGTGCCAGCAGCCCTAGCATGTACACCGGGGAGCTGTTTTTT
CASSPSMYTGELFF
>TRBJ2-1|TRBV28|TRBD2|few
TGTGCCAGCAGTTTTTCGGGACTAGAGTTCGACTACAATGAGCAGTTCTTC
CASSFSGLEFDYNEQFF
>TRBJ1-5|TRBV27|NA|few
TGTGCCAGCAGTTTAGGCGGGGCCGATCAGCCCCAGCATTTT
CASSLGGADQPQHF
>TRBJ1-1|TRBV30|NA|once
TGTGCCTGGAGTAATGGACAGATGGGTGAAGCTTTCTTT
CAWSNGQMGEAFF
>TRBJ2-3|TRBV27|NA|NA
TGTGCCAGCAGTTTAGGCAGGGCAGATACGCAGTATTTT
CASSLGRADTQYF
>TRBJ2-7|TRBV4-1|NA|NA
TGCGCCAGCAGCCATGAACAGGGTGAAGGGTACGAGCAGTACTTC
CASSHEQGEGYEQYF
>TRBJ2-2|TRBV6-5|TRBD1|NA
TGTGCCAGCAGTTCACGGACAGGGCTCAACACCGGGGAGCTGTTTTTT
CASSSRTGLNTGELFF
>TRBJ2-5|TRBV6-8|NA|few
TGTGCCAGCAAACCCGGGGGGCGGGAGACCCAGTACTTC
CASKPGGRETQYF